This TCR beta chain was observed in a study of T cell changes during pregnancy in multiple sclerosis. Notes on this clone: Within the sample, other DNA sequences also encode this same CDR3.

Data came from immunoSEQ multiplex PCR; TCRdb stores just in-frame clones and leaves some out. The sample records about 36,000 clones, roughly 92% being singletons. V gave up 1 base and J gave up 8 bases, with 11 bases separating them. Per the germline V gene, CDR1 is GTSNPN and CDR2 is SVGIG (reference sequence). The CDR3 runs to 13 residues. The chain has TRBV30 and TRBJ1-4; D gene ambiguous. The TCR sequence derives from a female donor with multiple sclerosis, enrolled in a pregnancy study. Sequenced: PBMCs (not recorded whether the cells were cultured). This chain's CDR3 is CAWSGPEREKLFF. The CDR3 DNA sequence: TGTGCCTGGAGTGGACCCGAGCGGGAAAAACTGTTTTTT.